What follows is one TCR beta chain and its context. The target antigen is unknown. The data derive from a study of identical twins. Study-wide results and limits: Potential partial confounding of zero-insertion analyses by invariant MAIT and iNKT cells was noted. With beta out-of-frame sequences, excess sharing by twins was weaker.

Unique molecular identifiers were present on the cDNA, and a universal primer site came from template switching. TCRdb redid the calling of the 5' RACE reads with MiXCR, one entry per CDR3 protein. The sample shows some 1,700,000 distinct CDR3 sequences, 32% of them seen only once. Per the germline V gene, CDR1 is SNHLY and CDR2 is FYNNEI. CDR3 length: 15 residues. With 8 bases removed from V and 0 bases from J, the gap between germline ends came to 14 bases. Sequenced material: cord blood. V is TRBV2 and J is TRBJ2-1; D is undetermined. This receptor was taken from a newborn girl in good health. CDR3 sequence reads: CASGVTFGSYNEQFF. The CDR3 coding sequence is TGTGCCAGCGGTGTGACCTTCGGCTCCTACAATGAGCAGTTCTTC.